This TCR beta chain was identified in a study of blood T cell repertoires in COVID-19 (dated by TCRdb to 2018 to 2021). Background for the entire study: Samples covering the acute and convalescent phases of COVID-19 were provided by collaborators in the United States, Italy and Spain. The prospective study material was composed of cDNA or gDNA derived from T cells, B-cell-depleted T cells, or PBMCs. Subjects who had been exposed to COVID-19, were actively infected with it, or had recovered from it provided the deeply sampled blood TCRbeta repertoires that made up the dataset. The repertoires were made available in a free public database intended to serve as a resource for research on the immune response to SARS-CoV-2. Samples were obtained from the ongoing ImmuneRACE study (first 160 participants) and from 1,254 subjects provided by 6 global collaborators. The sample metadata nearly always contained a de-identified subject ID, COVID-19 status, age in years and sex. Where HLA class I and class II types were available, the types were taken from metadata supplied by the sample provider, not from assay-based typing. Study-wide findings and limitations: Clinical and demographic metadata were provided uncurated, with the amount varying by source and participant.

Whole blood was collected in K2EDTA tubes by collaborating institutions according to the institutions' own protocols. For TCRbeta analysis, collaborator samples were shipped as frozen whole blood, as isolated PBMCs, or as DNA extracted from either sample type. V and J are truncated by 6 bases and 2 bases respectively, leaving an intervening sequence of 16 bases. The CDR3 spans 15 residues, from the cysteine through the phenylalanine. The read is trimmed to its CDR3 DNA, 45 bases read in frame from base 1. CDR1 and CDR2 were assigned from the germline V gene (reference sequence) as LNHNV and YYDKDF. The immunoSEQ Assay, a bias-controlled multiplex PCR, was used to amplify TCRbeta CDR3 regions from genomic DNA. The authors' analysis ran thus. The number of nucleated cells in each sample was estimated by amplification of reference gene primers within the assay. To quantify the absolute abundance of each unique TCRbeta CDR3 rearrangement, sequence reads were collapsed and filtered. For each sample, productive Simpson clonality was calculated as the square root of Simpson's diversity index across productive rearrangements. In TCRdb, the immuneACCESS table is reduced to in-frame sequences with V and J assigned. These tables do not hold every clone; where another copy was compared, an unresolved V gene accounts for under half, and the others remain unexplained. For V, J and clone size, that table is used; D and trimming come from the DNA. In this sample the table shows about 84,000 clones, 90% to 95% of which occur a single time. The ten top clones hold approximately 4.3% of the sample.

Regarding this clone: Its binding antigen is unknown. Base qualities are missing; no much larger clone stands one base away.

This receptor was identified in a human donor with active COVID-19. The donor label of this sample is uncertain. The sample comprised peripheral blood. The chain uses TRBV15 and TRBJ1-1; the D gene cannot be named for sure. The DNA sequence is given as TGTGCCACCAGTAAGGAGACCTTAGCAAACACTGAAGCTTTCTTT. The encoded protein is CATSKETLANTEAFF.